The 7 T cell receptor beta chains given below trace back to one sample, sequenced in a study of shared clonotypes between healthy human individuals. Produced via immunoSEQ multiplex PCR; TCRdb's table is partial and in-frame only. The profile covers about 800,000 clones, with approximately 97% appearing a single time and less than 0.3% taken by the ten largest. Selected positively for CCR7 and CD45RO-negative, naive CD8 cells excluded terminally differentiated effector memory CD45RA+ cells. The sequenced sample was naive CD8+ T cells sorted from blood. These receptors were taken from a man aged 25-45 years in good health.

This chain joins TRBV7-6 and TRBJ2-5; D is undetermined. V gave up 1 base and J gave up 2 bases, with 5 bases separating them. Germline CDR1 SGHVS, CDR2 FNYEAQ. This CDR3 is 13 amino acids long. The CDR3 loop reads CASSLGLQETQYF. The CDR3 region has the DNA TGTGCCAGCAGCTTAGGGCTACAAGAGACCCAGTACTTC.

The chain links TRBV27 to TRBJ1-2; D is undetermined. Trimming removed 4 bases at V and 5 bases at J, with 8 bases between. This CDR3 has 12 residues. Germline CDR1 reads MNHEY; CDR2 reads SMNVEV (reference sequence). The CDR3 region has the DNA TGTGCCAGCAGTTCCGACTTATATGGCTACACCTTC. This translates into CASSSDLYGYTF.

V gene TRBV10-3 combines with J gene TRBJ2-7; 9 bases line up with TRBD2. The CDR3 sequence is 16 residues long. Germline CDR1 ENHRY, CDR2 SYGVKD. Trimming cost V 0 bases and J 3 bases; bases outside gene matches: 6. This CDR3 is CAISESSVLAGYEQYF. The CDR3 nucleotides read TGTGCCATCAGTGAGTCGTCAGTACTAGCGGGCTACGAGCAGTACTTC.

The genes are TRBV4-3 and TRBJ2-1, with TRBD1 as a possible D gene (6 bases). Germline CDR1 and CDR2: LGHNA and YSLEER. V dropped 0 bases and J dropped 2 bases, with 11 bases sitting between them. The CDR3 is 16 residues long. For the CDR3, the DNA is TGCGCCAGCAGCCAAGATTACGGGACAACCTACAATGAGCAGTTCTTC. It specifies CASSQDYGTTYNEQFF.

The rearrangement uses TRBV27 and TRBJ2-7; no definite D call. Trimming removed 3 bases from V and 3 bases from J, with 12 bases in between. The CDR3 covers 14 residues. Germline V lookup: CDR1 MNHEY, CDR2 SMNVEV (reference sequence). The CDR3 bases are TGTGCCAGCAGTTTCACCTCCAAGTACTACGAGCAGTACTTC. The encoded protein is CASSFTSKYYEQYF.

The chain carries TRBV5-5 and TRBJ2-2; possibly TRBD1 for D (6 bases). The CDR3 sequence is 14 residues long. The V end lost 3 bases, the J end lost 3 bases, and 9 bases lay between the germline ends. Germline CDR1 is SGHKS and CDR2 is YYEKEE (reference sequence). The CDR3 here is CASSSGQYTGELFF. CDR3 DNA: TGTGCCAGCAGCTCAGGACAGTACACCGGGGAGCTGTTTTTT.

The chain joins TRBV9 to TRBJ2-1; D assignment may be TRBD1 or TRBD2 (5 bases each). From germline, CDR1 is SGDLS and CDR2 YYNGEE. The CDR3 spans 16 residues. Trimming cost V 0 bases and J 5 bases, with 15 bases left between them. CDR3 coding DNA: TGTGCCAGCAGCGTAGTGAGGGGACCCCCCCACAATGAGCAGTTCTTC. This sequence encodes CASSVVRGPPHNEQFF.